Included here is one T cell receptor beta chain sequence, with context. The entry originates in a study of technical replicates of blood from a few donors. The germline V gene encodes CDR1 MDHEN and CDR2 SYDVKM. The CDR3 length is 15 residues. The J segment lost 8 bases and the V segment lost 2 bases, leaving 11 bases of the junction unmatched. The method was immunoSEQ multiplex PCR; TCRdb's version includes in-frame clones alone and lacks a portion of them. The repertoire holds 90,000 to 100,000 clones, about 95% seen once, with approximately 0.37% in the top ten. The genes are TRBV28 and TRBJ1-2; 7 nucleotides line up with TRBD1. This clonotype was obtained from a human donor in good health. Sequenced: T cells isolated from PBMCs. The CDR3, as DNA: TGTGCCAGCAGTTTAATGGGACAGAGGTTGTCCGGCTACACCTTC. Residues: CASSLMGQRLSGYTF.